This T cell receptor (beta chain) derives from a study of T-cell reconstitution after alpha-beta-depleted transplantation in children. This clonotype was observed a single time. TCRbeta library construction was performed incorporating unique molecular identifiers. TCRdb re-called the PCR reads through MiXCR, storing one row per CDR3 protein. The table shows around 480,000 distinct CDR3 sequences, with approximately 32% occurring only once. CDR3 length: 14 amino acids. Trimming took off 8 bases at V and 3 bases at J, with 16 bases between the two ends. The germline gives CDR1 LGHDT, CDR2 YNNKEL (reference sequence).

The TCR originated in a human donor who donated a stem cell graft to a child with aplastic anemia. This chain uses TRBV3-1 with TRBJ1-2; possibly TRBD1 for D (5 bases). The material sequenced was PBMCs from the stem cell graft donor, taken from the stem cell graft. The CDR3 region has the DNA TGTGCCAGCGGGAAGCAGGGCACGTACTATGGCTACACCTTC. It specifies CASGKQGTYYGYTF.